One and the same sample provided the 23 T cell receptor beta chains below, sequenced in a study of T cell responses to AZD1222 COVID-19 vaccine. Produced via immunoSEQ multiplex PCR; TCRdb's table is partial and in-frame only. The sample consists of approximately 94,000 clones, just under 90% of them appearing once. This specimen was peripheral blood, taken on day 0 of AZD1222 vaccination. Receptor source: an adult in good health.

The rearrangement joins TRBV11-3 to TRBJ2-2, with D possibly being TRBD1 or TRBD2 (6 bases each). This CDR3 is built from 13 residues. Trimming left V 5 bases short and J 7 bases short, with 11 bases between. In germline, CDR1 is SGHNT, CDR2 YENEEA. CDR3 amino acids: CASSPGAGGELFF. The CDR3 DNA is TGTGCCAGCAGCCCGGGGGCCGGCGGGGAGCTGTTTTTT.

The CDR3 here is CASSLASLGEQFF. The CDR3 DNA follows: TGTGCCAGCAGCTTAGCTAGCCTCGGTGAGCAGTTCTTC. The genes are TRBV7-2 and TRBJ2-1; D not resolved. Trimming left V 0 bases short and J 9 bases short, with 9 bases between. CDR1 is SGHTA, CDR2 FQGNSA, per germline. This CDR3 has 13 residues.

V gene TRBV7-3 combines with J gene TRBJ2-2, with D tentatively TRBD1 or TRBD2 (5 bases each). The CDR3 runs 13 residues. The V gene lost 2 bases and the J gene lost 4 bases, with 5 bases spanning the gap. In germline, CDR1 is SGHTA, CDR2 FQGTGA. The chain's CDR3 is CASSLGGTGELFF. Here the CDR3 DNA reads TGTGCCAGCAGCTTAGGGGGCACCGGGGAGCTGTTTTTT.

The chain is built from TRBV10-3 and TRBJ1-1; weak D call: TRBD1 (5 bases). Germline values: CDR1 ENHRY, CDR2 SYGVKD. V was trimmed by 0 bases and J by 5 bases, leaving 16 bases between them. CDR3 size: 16 residues. CDR3 amino acids: CAISESLGTGDTEAFF. The DNA for the CDR3 is TGTGCCATCAGTGAGTCTTTAGGGACGGGTGATACTGAAGCTTTCTTT.

The rearrangement joins TRBV14 to TRBJ1-4, with TRBD1 as a possible D gene (5 bases). CDR3 length: 15 residues. V dropped 1 base and J dropped 6 bases, with 12 bases sitting between them. Germline V lookup: CDR1 SGHDN, CDR2 FVKESK. CDR3 nucleotide sequence: TGTGCCAGCAGCCAAGCGAGGGACCCCCATGAAAAACTGTTTTTT. Translation gives CASSQARDPHEKLFF.

The table lists this clone with many counts. This chain uses TRBV4-1 with TRBJ1-5; D unclear. Trimming took off 0 bases at V and 7 bases at J, with 7 bases between the two ends. The germline CDR1 and CDR2 sequences are MGHRA and YSYEKL. The CDR3 runs to 13 residues. CDR3 DNA: TGCGCCAGCAGCCAAGATCCGGAACAGCCCCAGCATTTT. This sequence encodes CASSQDPEQPQHF.

The gene calls are TRBV5-1 and TRBJ2-2; D is undetermined. The ends were cut back, 4 bases at V and 4 bases at J, with 11 bases in the middle. The CDR3 is made up of 14 amino acids. CDR1 and CDR2 (germline): SGHRS, YFSETQ. CDR3: CASSPRRPTGELFF. The CDR3 DNA follows: TGCGCCAGCAGCCCCCGAAGGCCCACCGGGGAGCTGTTTTTT.

The J gene is TRBJ1-1, the V gene TRBV14; perhaps TRBD1 as D (6 bases). The V and J ends lost 4 bases and 4 bases respectively, with 16 bases between them. The CDR3 length is 15 residues. In germline, CDR1 is SGHDN, CDR2 FVKESK. CDR3 protein: CASSPMGALGTEAFF. The CDR3 DNA follows: TGTGCCAGCAGCCCGATGGGGGCTTTGGGCACTGAAGCTTTCTTT.

This chain uses TRBV2 with TRBJ1-6; D is ambiguous. The CDR3 length is 14 residues. In germline, CDR1 is SNHLY, CDR2 FYNNEI. The V end lost 8 bases, the J end lost 7 bases, and 15 bases lay between the germline ends. CDR3 nucleotide sequence: TGTGCCAGCGCCTGGACGGAACAAAATTCACCCCTCCACTTT. This codes for CASAWTEQNSPLHF.

This clone was seen once. This chain connects TRBV9 to TRBJ1-6; 7 nucleotides align to TRBD1. Germline lookup yields CDR1 SGDLS and CDR2 YYNGEE. The V segment lost 4 bases and the J segment 8 bases; nucleotides outside the gene matches: 6. The CDR3 is 14 amino acids. CDR3 sequence reads: CASSLIDRDSPLHF. The CDR3 DNA sequence: TGTGCCAGCAGCCTAATTGACAGGGATTCACCCCTCCACTTT.

The chain recombines TRBV11-2 with TRBJ2-3, with unresolved D. The CDR3 has 14 amino acids. The germline V gene encodes CDR1 SGHAT and CDR2 FQNNGV. The ends were cut back, 2 bases at V and 6 bases at J, with 12 bases in the middle. The CDR3 loop reads CASSLMSRRDTQYF. The CDR3 nucleotides are TGTGCCAGCAGCTTAATGTCAAGACGTGATACGCAGTATTTT.

The J gene is TRBJ2-1, the V gene TRBV15, with 7 bases fitting TRBD2. Germline values: CDR1 LNHNV, CDR2 YYDKDF (reference sequence). The ends lost 6 bases at V and 8 bases at J; junction bases unmatched: 7. The CDR3 runs 13 residues. CDR3 protein: CATRDLGGDEQFF. CDR3 coding DNA: TGTGCCACCAGAGATCTGGGGGGGGATGAGCAGTTCTTC.

The rearrangement uses TRBV10-3 and TRBJ2-7, with a weak D call TRBD1 (6 bases). Trimming took off 4 bases at V and 6 bases at J, with 13 bases between the two ends. The length of the CDR3 is 13 residues. Germline V lookup: CDR1 ENHRY, CDR2 SYGVKD. The CDR3 nucleotides are TGTGCCATCAGTGTAGAGGGGGACGGCGAGCAGTACTTC. Translating it yields CAISVEGDGEQYF.

The chain has TRBV21-1 and TRBJ1-5; the tabulated D call, TRBD1, remains unverified against the DNA. TRBV21-1 is marked as a pseudogene. The CDR3 sequence is 18 residues long. CDR3 coding DNA: TGTGCCAGCAGCAAAGCGGCCGGGACAGGGGATAGCAATCAGCCCCAGCATTTT. It translates to CASSKAAGTGDSNQPQHF.

This clone was seen a handful of times. The rearrangement joins TRBV5-1 to TRBJ2-2; the match to TRBD1 covers 8 bases. With 4 bases clipped from V and 3 bases from J, the junction kept 5 bases outside the gene matches. The CDR3 contains 15 residues. The germline gives CDR1 SGHRS, CDR2 YFSETQ. CDR3 loop: CASSETGVDTGELFF. The CDR3, as DNA: TGCGCCAGCAGCGAGACAGGGGTCGACACCGGGGAGCTGTTTTTT.

This rearrangement joins TRBV19 to TRBJ1-1, with D uncertain. Germline V gives CDR1 LNHDA, CDR2 SQIVND (reference sequence). The ends were cut back, 3 bases at V and 3 bases at J, with 11 bases in the middle. The CDR3 consists of 14 residues. CDR3 region: CASSIEGRYTEAFF. The CDR3 DNA is TGTGCCAGTAGTATTGAAGGAAGGTACACTGAAGCTTTCTTT. The whole variable domain, remainder taken from reference TRBV19 and TRBJ1-1, is DGGITQSPKYLFRKEGQNVTLSCEQNLNHDAMYWYRQDPGQGLRLIYYSQIVNDFQKGDIAEGYSVSREKKESFPLTVTSAQKNPTAFYLCASSIEGRYTEAFFGQGTRLTVV.

The V gene is TRBV6-5, the J gene TRBJ2-5; 7 positions match TRBD1. The CDR3 contains 15 residues. CDR1 MNHEY and CDR2 SVGAGI come from the germline V gene. J lost 4 bases, V lost 6 bases, and 11 bases had no gene match. The CDR3 nucleotides are TGTGCCAGCAGCCTCAAGGGGGCCGAAGGAGAGACCCAGTACTTC. Its translation: CASSLKGAEGETQYF.

CDR3 bases: TGTGCCTCTAAGGACAGGAACAATCAGCCCCAGCATTTT. Translating it yields CASKDRNNQPQHF. V usage is TRBV30 and J usage is TRBJ1-5, with 7 bases aligning to TRBD1. Germline V gene sequence: CDR1 GTSNPN, CDR2 SVGIG (reference sequence). V lost 7 bases and J lost 3; bases outside the gene matches: 6. The CDR3 is 13 residues long.

The chain carries TRBV10-3 and TRBJ2-7; 7 nucleotides align to TRBD1. The germline V gene has CDR1 ENHRY and CDR2 SYGVKD. The CDR3 has 16 residues. V trimming: 2 bases; J trimming: 2 bases; junction bases outside the gene matches: 9. The CDR3 DNA reads TGTGCCATCAGTGAGGGCGCCGGGACAGCCACCTACGAGCAGTACTTC. Protein: CAISEGAGTATYEQYF.

The chain recombines TRBV5-1 with TRBJ2-1; a possible D gene is TRBD2 (7 bases). Germline CDR1 SGHRS, CDR2 YFSETQ. This CDR3 is built from 15 residues. The ends were cut back, 6 bases at V and 2 bases at J, with 15 bases in the middle. The DNA for the CDR3 is TGCGCCAGCACCTCCGGGGGGACACCCTACAATGAGCAGTTCTTC. It specifies CASTSGGTPYNEQFF.

The chain recombines TRBV19 with TRBJ1-2; 9 nucleotides line up with TRBD1. The CDR3 extends over 16 amino acids. Germline CDR1 is LNHDA and CDR2 is SQIVND (reference sequence). With 4 bases clipped from V and 5 bases from J, the junction kept 11 bases outside the gene matches. The CDR3 region has the DNA TGTGCCAGTAGTACCCGAGCCGGGACAGGGACTTATGGCTACACCTTC. Translated, it gives CASSTRAGTGTYGYTF.

This chain uses TRBV18 with TRBJ1-1; tentative D call: TRBD1 (5 bases). The CDR3 consists of 15 residues. Germline lookup yields CDR1 KGHSH and CDR2 LQKENI. Trimming stripped 3 bases from V and 1 base from J, with 12 bases between. CDR3 DNA sequence: TGTGCCAGCTCACCCTTCAGGGAAGCGAACACTGAAGCTTTCTTT. It is translated as CASSPFREANTEAFF.

A single count supports this clone. The chain links TRBV10-2 to TRBJ1-4; D is perhaps TRBD1 (6 bases). This CDR3 is 13 amino acids long. Germline V CDR1 and CDR2: WSHSY, SAAADI. Trimming took off 8 bases at V and 6 bases at J, with 13 bases between the two ends. The CDR3 here is CASQRGRDEKLFF. The CDR3 nucleotides read TGCGCCAGCCAGCGGGGGCGAGATGAAAAACTGTTTTTT.